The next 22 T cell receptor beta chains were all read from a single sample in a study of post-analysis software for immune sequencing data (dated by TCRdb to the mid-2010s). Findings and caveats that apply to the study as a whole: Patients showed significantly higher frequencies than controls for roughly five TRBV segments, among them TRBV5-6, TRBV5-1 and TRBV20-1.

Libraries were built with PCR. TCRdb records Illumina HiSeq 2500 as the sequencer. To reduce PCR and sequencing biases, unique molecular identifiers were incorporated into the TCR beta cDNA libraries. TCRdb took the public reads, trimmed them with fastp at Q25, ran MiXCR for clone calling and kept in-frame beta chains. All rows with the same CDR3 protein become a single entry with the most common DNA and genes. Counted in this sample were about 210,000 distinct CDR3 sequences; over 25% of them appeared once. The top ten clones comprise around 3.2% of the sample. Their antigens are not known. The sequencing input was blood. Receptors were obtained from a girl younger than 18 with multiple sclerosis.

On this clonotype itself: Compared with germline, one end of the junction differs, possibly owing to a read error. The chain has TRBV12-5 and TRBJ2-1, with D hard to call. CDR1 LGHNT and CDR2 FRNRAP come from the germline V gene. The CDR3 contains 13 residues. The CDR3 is CARGLEINSEQFF. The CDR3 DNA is TGTGCTAGGGGTTTGGAAATCAACAGTGAGCAGTTCTTC.

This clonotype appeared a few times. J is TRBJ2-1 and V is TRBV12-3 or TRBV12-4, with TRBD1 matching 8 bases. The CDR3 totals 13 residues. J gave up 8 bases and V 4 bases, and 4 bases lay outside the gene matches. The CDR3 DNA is TGTGCCAGCAGTTCCGACAGGGGCTATGAGCAGTTCTTC. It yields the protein CASSSDRGYEQFF.

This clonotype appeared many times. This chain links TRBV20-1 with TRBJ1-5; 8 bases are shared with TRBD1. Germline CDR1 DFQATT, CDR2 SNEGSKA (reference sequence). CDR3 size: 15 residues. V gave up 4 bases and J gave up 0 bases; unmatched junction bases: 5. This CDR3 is CSAIRDRFSNQPQHF. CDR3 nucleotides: TGCAGTGCTATCCGGGACAGGTTTAGCAATCAGCCCCAGCATTTT.

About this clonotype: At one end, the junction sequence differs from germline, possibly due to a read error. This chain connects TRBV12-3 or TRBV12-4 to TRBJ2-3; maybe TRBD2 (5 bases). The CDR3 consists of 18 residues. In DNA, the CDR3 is TGTGCCGGCAGTTTAGCGCAGGTTTTCGGGATCCTCACAGATACGCAGTATTTT. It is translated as CAGSLAQVFGILTDTQYF.

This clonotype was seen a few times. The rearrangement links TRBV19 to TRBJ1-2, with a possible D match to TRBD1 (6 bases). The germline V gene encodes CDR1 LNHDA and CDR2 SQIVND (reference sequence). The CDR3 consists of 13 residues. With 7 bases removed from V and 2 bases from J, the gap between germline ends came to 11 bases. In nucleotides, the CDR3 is TGTGCCAGTACTCTCGGACAGAACTATGGCTACACCTTC. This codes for CASTLGQNYGYTF.

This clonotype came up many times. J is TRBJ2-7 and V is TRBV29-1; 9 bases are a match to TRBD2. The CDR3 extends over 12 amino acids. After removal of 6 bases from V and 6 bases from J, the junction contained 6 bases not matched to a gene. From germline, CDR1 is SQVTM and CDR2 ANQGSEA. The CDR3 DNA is TGCAGCGTCGCGGGAGGGGCCGGCGAGCAGTACTTC. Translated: CSVAGGAGEQYF.

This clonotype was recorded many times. The CDR3 nucleotides are TGCGCCAGCAGCTTTGGACAGGGTGGCGAGCAGTACTTC. Its translation: CASSFGQGGEQYF. This rearrangement joins TRBV5-1 to TRBJ2-7, with 8 bases identical to TRBD1. This CDR3 has 13 amino acids. From germline, CDR1 is SGHRS and CDR2 YFSETQ. V was pared by 2 bases and J by 6 bases, with 4 bases of the junction left unmatched.

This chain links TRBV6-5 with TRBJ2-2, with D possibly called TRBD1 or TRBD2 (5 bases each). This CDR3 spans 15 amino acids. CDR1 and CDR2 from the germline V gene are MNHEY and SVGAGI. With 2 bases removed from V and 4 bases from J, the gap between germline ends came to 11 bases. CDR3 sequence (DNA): TGTGCCAGCAGTTACGGGGGTCGGCGCACCGGGGAGCTGTTTTTT. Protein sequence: CASSYGGRRTGELFF.

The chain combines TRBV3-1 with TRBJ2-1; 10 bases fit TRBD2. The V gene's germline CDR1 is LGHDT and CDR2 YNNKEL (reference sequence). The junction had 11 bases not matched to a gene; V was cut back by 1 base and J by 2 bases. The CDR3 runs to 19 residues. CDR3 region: CASSQGGGVAGGTYNEQFF. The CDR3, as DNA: TGTGCCAGCAGCCAAGGCGGCGGGGTAGCGGGGGGAACCTACAATGAGCAGTTCTTC.

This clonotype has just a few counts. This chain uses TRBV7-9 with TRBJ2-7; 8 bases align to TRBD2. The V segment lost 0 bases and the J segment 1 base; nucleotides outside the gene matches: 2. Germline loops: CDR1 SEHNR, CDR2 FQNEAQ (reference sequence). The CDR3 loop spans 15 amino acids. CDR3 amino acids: CASSLAGLVSYEQYF. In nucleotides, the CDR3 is TGTGCCAGCAGCTTAGCGGGACTAGTTTCCTACGAGCAGTACTTC.

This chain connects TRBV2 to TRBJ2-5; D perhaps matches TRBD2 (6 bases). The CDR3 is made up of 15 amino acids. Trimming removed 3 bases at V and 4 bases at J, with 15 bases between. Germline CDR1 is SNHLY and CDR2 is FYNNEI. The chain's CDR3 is CASSDGGAEVETQYF. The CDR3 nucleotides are TGTGCCAGCAGTGACGGAGGGGCCGAAGTAGAGACCCAGTACTTC.

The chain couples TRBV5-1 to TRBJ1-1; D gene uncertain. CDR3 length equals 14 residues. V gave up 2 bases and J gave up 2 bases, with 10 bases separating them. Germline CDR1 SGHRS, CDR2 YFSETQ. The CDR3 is CASSLKDGNTEAFF. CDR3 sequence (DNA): TGCGCCAGCAGCTTAAAGGACGGAAACACTGAAGCTTTCTTT. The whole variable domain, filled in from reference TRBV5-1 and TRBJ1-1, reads KAGVTQTPRYLIKTRGQQVTLSCSPISGHRSVSWYQQTPGQGLQFLFEYFSETQRNKGNFPGRFSGRQFSNSRSEMNVSTLELGDSALYLCASSLKDGNTEAFFGQGTRLTVV.

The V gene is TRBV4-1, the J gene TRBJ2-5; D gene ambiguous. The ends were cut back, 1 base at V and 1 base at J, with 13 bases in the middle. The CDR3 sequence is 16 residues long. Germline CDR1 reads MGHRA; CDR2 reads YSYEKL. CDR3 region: CASSQVWAFAQETQYF. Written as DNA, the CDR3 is TGCGCCAGCAGCCAAGTGTGGGCATTCGCCCAAGAGACCCAGTACTTC.

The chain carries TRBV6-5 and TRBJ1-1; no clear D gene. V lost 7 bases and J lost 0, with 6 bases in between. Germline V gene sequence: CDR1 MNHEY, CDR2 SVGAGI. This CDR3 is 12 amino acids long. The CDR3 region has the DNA TGTGCCAGCAAGAGGCTGAACACTGAAGCTTTCTTT. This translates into CASKRLNTEAFF.

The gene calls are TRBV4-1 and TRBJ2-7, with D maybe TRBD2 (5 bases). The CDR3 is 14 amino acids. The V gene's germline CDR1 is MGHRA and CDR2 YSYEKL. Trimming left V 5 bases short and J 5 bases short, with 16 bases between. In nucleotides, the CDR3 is TGCGCCAGCAGCACAGATCTAGCTCGCAACGAGCAGTACTTC. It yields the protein CASSTDLARNEQYF.

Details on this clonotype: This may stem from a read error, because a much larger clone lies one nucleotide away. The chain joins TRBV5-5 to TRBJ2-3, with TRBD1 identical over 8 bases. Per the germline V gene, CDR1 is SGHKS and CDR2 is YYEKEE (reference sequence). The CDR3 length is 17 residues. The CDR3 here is CASSMQRTGPSTDMQYF. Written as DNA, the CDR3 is TGTGCCAGCAGCATGCAACGGACAGGGCCTAGCACAGATATGCAGTATTTT.

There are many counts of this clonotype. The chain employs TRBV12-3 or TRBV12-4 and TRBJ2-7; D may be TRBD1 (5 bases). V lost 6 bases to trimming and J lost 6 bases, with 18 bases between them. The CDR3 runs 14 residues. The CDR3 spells CASRPPTVVREQYF. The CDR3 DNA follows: TGTGCCAGCAGGCCCCCGACAGTCGTTCGCGAGCAGTACTTC.

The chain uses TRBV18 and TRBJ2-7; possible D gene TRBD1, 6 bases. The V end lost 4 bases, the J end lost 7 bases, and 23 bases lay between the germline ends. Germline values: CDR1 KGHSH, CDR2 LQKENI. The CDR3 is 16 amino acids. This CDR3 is CASSQVQGSSYNEQYF. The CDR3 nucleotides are TGTGCCAGCTCACAAGTACAGGGCAGCTCCTACAATGAGCAGTACTTC.

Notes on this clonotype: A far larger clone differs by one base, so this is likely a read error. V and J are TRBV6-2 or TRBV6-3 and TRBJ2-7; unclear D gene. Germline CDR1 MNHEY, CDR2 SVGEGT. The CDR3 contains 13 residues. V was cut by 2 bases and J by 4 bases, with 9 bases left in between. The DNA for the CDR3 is TGTGCCAGCAGTTACGACGGATCGTACGAGCAGTACTTC. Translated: CASSYDGSYEQYF.

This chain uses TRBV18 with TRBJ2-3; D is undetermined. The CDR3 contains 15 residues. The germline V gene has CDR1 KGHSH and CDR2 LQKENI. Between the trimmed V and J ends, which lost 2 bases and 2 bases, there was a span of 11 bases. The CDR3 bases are TGTGCCAGCTCACCAATCGGGCCGTCCACAGATACGCAGTATTTT. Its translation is CASSPIGPSTDTQYF.

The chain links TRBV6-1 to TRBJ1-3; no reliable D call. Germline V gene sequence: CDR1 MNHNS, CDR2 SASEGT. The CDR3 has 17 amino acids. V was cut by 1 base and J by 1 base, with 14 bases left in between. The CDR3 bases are TGTGCCAGCAGTGAAGGCTTCGGCAGGCCTTCTGGAAACACCATATATTTT. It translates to CASSEGFGRPSGNTIYF.

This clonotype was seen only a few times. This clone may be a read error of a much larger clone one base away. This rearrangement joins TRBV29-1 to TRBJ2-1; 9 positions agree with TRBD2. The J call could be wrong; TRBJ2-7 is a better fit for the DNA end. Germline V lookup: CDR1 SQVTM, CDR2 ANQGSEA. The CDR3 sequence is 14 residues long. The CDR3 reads CSVDGGRVYNEQYF. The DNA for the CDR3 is TGCAGCGTTGACGGCGGGAGGGTCTACAATGAGCAGTACTTC.